These 26 T cell receptor beta chains were sequenced from one sample in a study of OX40 agonist ivuxolimab in advanced cancers. The repertoire was sequenced with immunoSEQ multiplex PCR; TCRdb's copy has only in-frame clones and lacks some. The data hold fewer than 70,000 clones, with approximately 90% observed a single time. The sample was CD4+ or CD8+ T cells sorted from blood, taken in a trial of the OX40 agonist ivuxolimab. These TCRs come from an adult with an advanced solid tumor such as melanoma, head and neck, liver or kidney cancer.

This clone was recorded once. The chain carries TRBV10-3 and TRBJ1-1; possibly TRBD1 for D (6 bases). Germline CDR1 and CDR2: ENHRY and SYGVKD. There are 15 residues in the CDR3. The V end lost 5 bases, the J end lost 1 base, and 14 bases lay between the germline ends. The CDR3 protein is CAISRIPGQNTEAFF. In DNA, the CDR3 is TGTGCCATCAGTCGAATCCCGGGACAGAACACTGAAGCTTTCTTT.

With regard to this clone: At one of its ends the junction is not consistent with the germline gene, which may arise from a read error. This rearrangement joins TRBV9 to TRBJ1-2; no definite D call. CDR3 length: 15 amino acids. Per the germline V gene, CDR1 is SGDLS and CDR2 is YYNGEE. The CDR3 region is CVSGGSGSANYGYTF. In DNA form, the CDR3 reads TGTGTCAGCGGAGGGTCAGGCAGTGCTAACTATGGCTACACCTTC. The whole variable domain, remainder taken from reference TRBV9 and TRBJ1-2, is DSGVTQTPKHLITATGQRVTLRCSPRSGDLSVYWYQQSLDQGLQFLIQYYNGEERAKGNILERFSAQQFPDLHSELNLSSLELGDSALYFCVSGGSGSANYGYTFGSGTRLTVV.

The chain links TRBV5-1 to TRBJ1-2; D perhaps matches TRBD1 (6 bases). V dropped 0 bases and J dropped 5 bases, with 14 bases sitting between them. The CDR3 contains 15 residues. CDR1 is SGHRS, CDR2 YFSETQ, per germline. The CDR3 is CASSLGGDRLYGYTF. CDR3 DNA sequence: TGCGCCAGCAGCTTGGGAGGAGACAGGCTTTATGGCTACACCTTC.

This sequence joins TRBV7-8 and TRBJ2-5, with D perhaps matching TRBD1 (6 bases). This CDR3 region has 13 residues. Germline-derived CDR1 and CDR2 are SGHVS and FQNEAQ. The V end lost 0 bases, the J end lost 7 bases, and 9 bases lay between the germline ends. CDR3 coding DNA: TGTGCCAGCAGCTTAGCAGGGGGTGGGACCCAGTACTTC. Residues: CASSLAGGGTQYF.

About this clone: Relative to the germline gene, one junction end is altered; a read error may explain this. The chain has TRBV19 and TRBJ2-2; the D gene is possibly TRBD1 (6 bases). Germline CDR1 is LNHDA and CDR2 is SQIVND (reference sequence). The CDR3 length is 16 residues. The CDR3 sequence is CASSMLTGAKTGELFF. As DNA, the CDR3 is TGTGCCAGTAGTATGCTGACAGGTGCGAAGACCGGGGAGCTGTTTTTT.

The rearrangement links TRBV20-1 to TRBJ2-3; D remains unclear. The CDR3 loop spans 11 amino acids. Germline CDR1 and CDR2: DFQATT and SNEGSKA (reference sequence). Trimming shortened V by 3 bases and J by 0 bases, and 1 base separated the two germline ends. Here the CDR3 DNA reads TGCAGTGCTAGTAGCACAGATACGCAGTATTTT. It specifies CSASSTDTQYF.

This rearrangement joins TRBV30 to TRBJ2-3; D gene ambiguous. The CDR3 totals 13 residues. V dropped 5 bases and J dropped 1 base, with 10 bases sitting between them. Germline V gene sequence: CDR1 GTSNPN, CDR2 SVGIG (reference sequence). The CDR3 DNA is TGTGCCTGGGCCCCCACCCGCACAGATACGCAGTATTTT. Translation gives CAWAPTRTDTQYF.

The chain carries TRBV5-1 and TRBJ2-5; D gene ambiguous. CDR3 size: 12 residues. The germline CDR1 and CDR2 sequences are SGHRS and YFSETQ. V was shortened by 5 bases and J by 5 bases, with 10 bases between the two germline ends. The DNA of the CDR3 is TGCGCCAGCAGGACCCCCGGGGAGACCCAGTACTTC. Residues: CASRTPGETQYF.

This chain uses TRBV6-5 with TRBJ1-2; perhaps TRBD1 as D (5 bases). V shed 8 bases and J shed 2 bases, with 6 bases lying between them. There are 11 residues in the CDR3. The V gene's germline CDR1 is MNHEY and CDR2 SVGAGI. The CDR3 bases are TGTGCCAGCGGGGGGAACTATGGCTACACCTTC. Its protein product is CASGGNYGYTF.

The genes are TRBV7-2 and TRBJ1-5; D is unclear. The CDR3 has 16 residues. The germline V gene has CDR1 SGHTA and CDR2 FQGNSA. Between the trimmed V and J ends, which lost 5 bases and 3 bases, there was a span of 17 bases. The CDR3 region is CASSPPGGTLNQPQHF. The CDR3 nucleotides are TGTGCCAGCAGCCCCCCTGGTGGCACCCTCAATCAGCCCCAGCATTTT.

V and J are TRBV2 and TRBJ1-1; D unclear. V lost 10 bases and J 7 bases, leaving 13 bases between the germline ends. There are 11 residues in the CDR3. CDR1 and CDR2 from the germline V gene are SNHLY and FYNNEI. CDR3: CATRLRNEAFF. DNA for the CDR3: TGTGCCACACGCCTCAGGAATGAAGCTTTCTTT.

This chain connects TRBV19 to TRBJ1-4; 7 positions agree with TRBD1. V lost 0 bases to trimming and J lost 11 bases; unmatched junction nucleotides: 6. The germline V gene encodes CDR1 LNHDA and CDR2 SQIVND (reference sequence). This CDR3 has 14 amino acids. The CDR3 nucleotides read TGTGCCAGTAGTATAGACCCCGACAGGGCTAAACTGTTTTTT. Translated, it gives CASSIDPDRAKLFF. Looking up the rest from reference TRBV19 and TRBJ1-4 gives the full variable domain: DGGITQSPKYLFRKEGQNVTLSCEQNLNHDAMYWYRQDPGQGLRLIYYSQIVNDFQKGDIAEGYSVSREKKESFPLTVTSAQKNPTAFYLCASSIDPDRAKLFFGSGTQLSVL.

The chain uses TRBV10-1 and TRBJ2-3; TRBD2 aligns across 13 bases. Unmatched junction bases numbered 4, after V lost 7 bases and J lost 6 bases. The CDR3 has 14 residues. The germline V gene encodes CDR1 WNHNN and CDR2 SYGVQD (reference sequence). The CDR3 reads CASTPGLAGDTQYF. DNA of the CDR3: TGCGCCAGCACCCCGGGACTAGCGGGGGATACGCAGTATTTT.

This chain uses TRBV28 with TRBJ1-5, with D hard to call. The CDR3 spans 15 residues. Germline CDR1 and CDR2: MDHEN and SYDVKM. Trimming removed 6 bases at V and 1 base at J, with 13 bases between. CDR3 DNA: TGTGCCAGCAGCCAATCATCGGGGAGCAATCAGCCCCAGCATTTT. Its protein is CASSQSSGSNQPQHF.

This chain uses TRBV6-5 with TRBJ2-2; TRBD2 might be the D (7 bases). This CDR3 has 15 residues. Germline CDR1 MNHEY, CDR2 SVGAGI. Trimming took off 4 bases at V and 5 bases at J, with 14 bases between the two ends. Written as DNA, the CDR3 is TGTGCCAGCAGTTTTACGGGGGGCCCTACCGGGGAGCTGTTTTTT. Translating gives CASSFTGGPTGELFF.

This chain uses TRBV6-1 with TRBJ2-5, with 8 bases aligning to TRBD2. In germline, CDR1 is MNHNS, CDR2 SASEGT. The V segment lost 2 bases and the J segment 5 bases; nucleotides outside the gene matches: 7. This CDR3 has 15 residues. The CDR3 nucleotides are TGTGCCAGCAGTGAACTGGGCGGGGGGCGCGAGACCCAGTACTTC. It translates to CASSELGGGRETQYF.

This clone was counted once. The chain couples TRBV5-5 to TRBJ2-7; D possibly corresponds to TRBD2 (6 bases). Germline values: CDR1 SGHKS, CDR2 YYEKEE (reference sequence). Trimming took off 1 base at V and 0 bases at J, with 14 bases between the two ends. This CDR3 is built from 16 residues. The CDR3 nucleotides are TGTGCCAGCAGCTTGACGCGGGGATATGGCTCCTACGAGCAGTACTTC. Translating it yields CASSLTRGYGSYEQYF.

In DNA, the CDR3 is TGTGCCAGCAGGAAGGACGGGACGAACACTGAAGCTTTCTTT. As protein: CASRKDGTNTEAFF. J is TRBJ1-1 and V is TRBV2; D might be TRBD1 (5 bases). The germline gives CDR1 SNHLY, CDR2 FYNNEI. Deletions cut 6 bases from V and 1 base from J, with 12 bases between. The CDR3 length is 14 residues.

The V call is TRBV5-5, the J call TRBJ1-3, with unresolved D. From germline, CDR1 is SGHKS and CDR2 YYEKEE (reference sequence). There are 16 residues in the CDR3. The V end lost 0 bases, the J end lost 0 bases, and 10 bases lay between the germline ends. The CDR3 spells CASSLAESYSGNTIYF. Written as DNA, the CDR3 is TGTGCCAGCAGCTTGGCAGAGTCTTACTCTGGAAACACCATATATTTT. The complete variable domain, with remaining parts taken from reference TRBV5-5 and TRBJ1-3, reads DAGVTQSPTHLIKTRGQQVTLRCSPISGHKSVSWYQQVLGQGPQFIFQYYEKEERGRGNFPDRFSARQFPNYSSELNVNALLLGDSALYLCASSLAESYSGNTIYFGEGSWLTVV.

Written as DNA, the CDR3 is TGCGCCAGCAGTGAGTCGTTCGGCGGGGGGGTAGATACGCAGTATTTT. Protein: CASSESFGGGVDTQYF. V gene TRBV10-1 combines with J gene TRBJ2-3; 9 bases map to TRBD2. CDR1 is WNHNN, CDR2 SYGVQD, per germline (reference sequence). CDR3 size: 16 residues. V was clipped by 0 bases and J by 5 bases; unmatched bases: 6.

The genes are TRBV5-1 and TRBJ1-3; D might be TRBD1 (5 bases). The CDR3 is 14 amino acids. Germline CDR1 SGHRS, CDR2 YFSETQ. With 1 base removed from V and 3 bases from J, the gap between germline ends came to 8 bases. CDR3 protein: CASSLWGLGNTIYF. CDR3 DNA: TGCGCCAGCAGCTTGTGGGGACTTGGAAACACCATATATTTT.

This clone was picked up one time. One end of the junction fails to match germline, which may point to a read error. The chain links TRBV6-1 to TRBJ2-7; 7 bases agree with TRBD1. The CDR3 covers 13 residues. In germline, CDR1 is MNHNS, CDR2 SASEGT. The CDR3 DNA reads as TGTGCCAGCAGTGAAGCGTTAGGGGGCCCCTTCGACTTC. Translating it yields CASSEALGGPFDF.

The chain employs TRBV4-1 and TRBJ2-5; D could derive from TRBD1 or TRBD2 (5 bases each). The V end lost 6 bases, the J end lost 4 bases, and 18 bases lay between the germline ends. Germline V gene lookup returns CDR1 MGHRA and CDR2 YSYEKL. This CDR3 region has 15 residues. CDR3 coding DNA: TGCGCCAGCAGTCCCCGGGACGGTGAGTCAGAGACCCAGTACTTC. Amino acid sequence: CASSPRDGESETQYF.

The genes are TRBV5-8 and TRBJ1-5; D may be TRBD1 (6 bases). Per the germline V gene, CDR1 is SGHTS and CDR2 is YDEGEE. This CDR3 contains 15 residues. The V end lost 0 bases, the J end lost 4 bases, and 11 bases lay between the germline ends. Here the CDR3 DNA reads TGTGCCAGCAGCTTGGATGGGACACTGAATCAGCCCCAGCATTTT. Residues: CASSLDGTLNQPQHF.

The chain uses TRBV5-4 and TRBJ1-3; D may be TRBD1 (5 bases). Germline V gene lookup returns CDR1 SGHNT and CDR2 YYREEE (reference sequence). This CDR3 comprises 15 residues. V was shortened by 2 bases and J by 2 bases, with 11 bases between the two germline ends. The CDR3 coding sequence is TGTGCCAGCAGCTTTTCCAGGGAGCCTGGAAACACCATATATTTT. It is translated as CASSFSREPGNTIYF.

The V gene is TRBV12-5, the J gene TRBJ2-7; 8 positions agree with TRBD2. This CDR3 is 17 amino acids long. J gave up 6 bases and V 0 bases, and 13 bases lay outside the gene matches. Germline values: CDR1 LGHNT, CDR2 FRNRAP. Written as DNA, the CDR3 is TGTGCTAGTGGTTTGGTAATCTCTGCAGAGCGGGGGCTCGAGCAGTACTTC. Its protein product is CASGLVISAERGLEQYF.